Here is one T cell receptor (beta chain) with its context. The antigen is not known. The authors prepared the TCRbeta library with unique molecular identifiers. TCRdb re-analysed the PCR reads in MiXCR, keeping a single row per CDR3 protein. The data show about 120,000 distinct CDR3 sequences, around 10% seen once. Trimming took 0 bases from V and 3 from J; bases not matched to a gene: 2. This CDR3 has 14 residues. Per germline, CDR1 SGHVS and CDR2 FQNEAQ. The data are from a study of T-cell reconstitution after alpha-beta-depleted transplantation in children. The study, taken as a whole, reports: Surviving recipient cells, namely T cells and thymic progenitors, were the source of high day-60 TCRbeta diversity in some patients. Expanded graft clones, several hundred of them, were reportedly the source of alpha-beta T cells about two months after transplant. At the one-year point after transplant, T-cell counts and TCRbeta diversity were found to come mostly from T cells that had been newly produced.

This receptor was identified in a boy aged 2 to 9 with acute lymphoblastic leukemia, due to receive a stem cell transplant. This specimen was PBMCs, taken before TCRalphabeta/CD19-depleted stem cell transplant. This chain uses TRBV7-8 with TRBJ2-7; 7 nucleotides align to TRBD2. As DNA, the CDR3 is TGTGCCAGCAGCTTAGCCGGACTAGACTACGAGCAGTACTTC. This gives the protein CASSLAGLDYEQYF.